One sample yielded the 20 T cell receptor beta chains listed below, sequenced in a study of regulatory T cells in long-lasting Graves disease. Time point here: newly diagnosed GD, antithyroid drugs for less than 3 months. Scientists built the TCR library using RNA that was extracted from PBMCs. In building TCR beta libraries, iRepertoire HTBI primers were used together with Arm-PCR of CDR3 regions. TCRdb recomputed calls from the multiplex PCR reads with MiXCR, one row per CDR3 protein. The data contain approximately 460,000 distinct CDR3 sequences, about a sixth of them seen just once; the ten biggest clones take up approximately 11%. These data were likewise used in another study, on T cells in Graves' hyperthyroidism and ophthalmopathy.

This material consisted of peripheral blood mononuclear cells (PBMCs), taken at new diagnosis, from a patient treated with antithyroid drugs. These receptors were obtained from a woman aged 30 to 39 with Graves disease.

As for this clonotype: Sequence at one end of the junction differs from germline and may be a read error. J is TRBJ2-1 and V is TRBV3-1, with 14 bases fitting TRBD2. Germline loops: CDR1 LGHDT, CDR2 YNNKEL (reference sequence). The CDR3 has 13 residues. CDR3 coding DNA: TGTGCCAGCAGCCCGACTAGCGGGGGGGCAAGGCTCTTC. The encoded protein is CASSPTSGGARLF.

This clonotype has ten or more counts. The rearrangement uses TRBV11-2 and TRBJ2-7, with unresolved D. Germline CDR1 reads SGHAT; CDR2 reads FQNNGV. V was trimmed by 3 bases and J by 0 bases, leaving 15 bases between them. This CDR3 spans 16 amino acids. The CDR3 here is CASSFFRTGRSYEQYF. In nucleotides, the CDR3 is TGTGCCAGCAGCTTCTTTCGAACGGGCCGCTCCTACGAGCAGTACTTC.

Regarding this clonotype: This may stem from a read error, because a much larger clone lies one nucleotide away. CDR3: CSARRTSGSYEQFF. CDR3 in DNA: TGCAGTGCTCGGAGGACTAGCGGGTCCTACGAGCAGTTCTTC. The chain couples TRBV20-1 to TRBJ2-1, with 11 nucleotides matching TRBD2. Germline CDR1 is DFQATT and CDR2 is SNEGSKA (reference sequence). V gave up 5 bases and J gave up 10 bases; unmatched junction bases: 10. The CDR3 length is 14 residues.

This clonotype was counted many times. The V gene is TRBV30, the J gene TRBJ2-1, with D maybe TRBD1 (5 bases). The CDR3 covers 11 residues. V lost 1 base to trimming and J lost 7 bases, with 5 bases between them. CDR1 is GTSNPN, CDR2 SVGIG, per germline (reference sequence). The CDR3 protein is CAWSEGNEQFF. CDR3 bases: TGTGCCTGGAGTGAGGGGAATGAGCAGTTCTTC.

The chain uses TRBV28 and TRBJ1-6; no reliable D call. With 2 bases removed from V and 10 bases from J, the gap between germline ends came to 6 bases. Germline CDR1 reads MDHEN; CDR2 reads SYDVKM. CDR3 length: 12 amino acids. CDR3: CASSLRVSPLHF. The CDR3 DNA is TGTGCCAGCAGTTTAAGGGTATCACCCCTCCACTTT.

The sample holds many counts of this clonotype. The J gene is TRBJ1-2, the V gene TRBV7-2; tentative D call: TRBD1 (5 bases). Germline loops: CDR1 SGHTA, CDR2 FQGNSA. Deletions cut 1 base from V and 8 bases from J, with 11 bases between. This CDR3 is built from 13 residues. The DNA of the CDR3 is TGTGCCAGCAGCTTAGGTCTGGGGCTAGGCTACACCTTC. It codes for CASSLGLGLGYTF. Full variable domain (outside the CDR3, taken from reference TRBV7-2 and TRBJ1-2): GAGVSQSPSNKVTEKGKDVELRCDPISGHTALYWYRQSLGQGLEFLIYFQGNSAPDKSGLPSDRFSAERTGGSVSTLTIQRTQQEDSAVYLCASSLGLGLGYTFGSGTRLTVV.

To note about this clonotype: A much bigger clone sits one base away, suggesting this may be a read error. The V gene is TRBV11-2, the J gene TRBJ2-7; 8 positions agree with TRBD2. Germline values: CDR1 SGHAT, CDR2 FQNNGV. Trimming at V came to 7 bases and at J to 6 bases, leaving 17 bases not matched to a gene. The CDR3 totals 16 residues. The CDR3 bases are TGTGCCAGCAAGCCACCAGCGGGAGAATCTGGTGTCGAGCAGTACTTC. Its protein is CASKPPAGESGVEQYF.

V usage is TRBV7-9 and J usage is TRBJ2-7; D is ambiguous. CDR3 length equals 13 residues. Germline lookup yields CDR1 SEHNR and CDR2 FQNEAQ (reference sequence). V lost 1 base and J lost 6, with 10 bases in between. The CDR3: CASSLVVEFEQYF. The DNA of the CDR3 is TGTGCCAGCAGCTTAGTAGTGGAGTTCGAGCAGTACTTC.

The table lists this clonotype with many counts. The CDR3 DNA sequence: TGTGCCAGCAGCGCCTTGGTTAATGAGCAGTTCTTC. Translating gives CASSALVNEQFF. The chain couples TRBV9 to TRBJ2-1; no clear D gene. Per germline, CDR1 SGDLS and CDR2 YYNGEE. The CDR3 is 12 residues long. Trimming removed 3 bases at V and 7 bases at J, with 8 bases between.

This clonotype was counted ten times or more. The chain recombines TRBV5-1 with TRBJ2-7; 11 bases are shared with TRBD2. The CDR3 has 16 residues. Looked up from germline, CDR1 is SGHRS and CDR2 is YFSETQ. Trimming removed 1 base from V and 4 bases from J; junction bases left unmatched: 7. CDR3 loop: CASSLYGTSGKYEQYF. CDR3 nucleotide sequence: TGCGCCAGCAGCTTGTATGGGACTAGCGGCAAATACGAGCAGTACTTC.

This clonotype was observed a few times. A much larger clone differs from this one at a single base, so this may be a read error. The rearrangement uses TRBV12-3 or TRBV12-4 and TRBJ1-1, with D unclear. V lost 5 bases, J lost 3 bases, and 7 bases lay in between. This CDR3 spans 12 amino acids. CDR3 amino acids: CASSRPHTEAFF. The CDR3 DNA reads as TGTGCCAGCAGTAGGCCGCACACTGAAGCTTTCTTT.

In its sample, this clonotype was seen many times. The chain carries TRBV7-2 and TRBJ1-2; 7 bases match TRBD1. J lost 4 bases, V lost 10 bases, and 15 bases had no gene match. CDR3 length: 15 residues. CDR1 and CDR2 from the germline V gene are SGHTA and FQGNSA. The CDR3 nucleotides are TGTGCCACCGTCGTAGGGGGCATTGCCCCCTATGGCTACACCTTC. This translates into CATVVGGIAPYGYTF.

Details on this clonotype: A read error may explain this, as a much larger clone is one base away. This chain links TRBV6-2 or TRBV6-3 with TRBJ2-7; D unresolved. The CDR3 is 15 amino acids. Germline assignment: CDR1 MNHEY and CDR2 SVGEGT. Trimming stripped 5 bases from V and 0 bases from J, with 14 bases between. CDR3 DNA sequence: TGTGCCAGCAGTGACGCGACTCAAATCTCCTACGAGCAGTACTTC. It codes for CASSDATQISYEQYF.

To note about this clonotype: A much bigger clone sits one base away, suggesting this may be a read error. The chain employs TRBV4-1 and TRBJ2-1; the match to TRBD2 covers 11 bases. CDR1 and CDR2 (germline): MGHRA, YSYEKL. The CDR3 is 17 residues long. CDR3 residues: CASRGLAGGRRSNEQFF. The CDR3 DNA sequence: TGTGCCTCCCGTGGGCTAGCGGGAGGCCGACGGTCCAATGAGCAGTTCTTC.

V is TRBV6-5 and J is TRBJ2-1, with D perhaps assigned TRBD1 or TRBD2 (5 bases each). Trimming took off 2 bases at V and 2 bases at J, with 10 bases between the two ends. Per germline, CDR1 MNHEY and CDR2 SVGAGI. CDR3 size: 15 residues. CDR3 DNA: TGTGCCAGCAGTTACGGGGACCTCGCCTACAATGAGCAGTTCTTC. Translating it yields CASSYGDLAYNEQFF.

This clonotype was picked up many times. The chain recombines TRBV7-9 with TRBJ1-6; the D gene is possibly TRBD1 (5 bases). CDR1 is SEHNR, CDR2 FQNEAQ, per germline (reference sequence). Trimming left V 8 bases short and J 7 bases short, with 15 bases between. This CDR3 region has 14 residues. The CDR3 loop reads CASARGDRNSPLHF. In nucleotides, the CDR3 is TGTGCCAGCGCTAGGGGAGATAGGAATTCACCCCTCCACTTT.

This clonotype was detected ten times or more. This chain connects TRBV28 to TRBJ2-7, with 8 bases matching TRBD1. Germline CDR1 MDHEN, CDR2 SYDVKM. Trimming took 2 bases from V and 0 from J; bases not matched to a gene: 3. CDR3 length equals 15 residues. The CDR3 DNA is TGTGCCAGCAGTTTAGGGACAGGATTCTCCTACGAGCAGTACTTC. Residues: CASSLGTGFSYEQYF.

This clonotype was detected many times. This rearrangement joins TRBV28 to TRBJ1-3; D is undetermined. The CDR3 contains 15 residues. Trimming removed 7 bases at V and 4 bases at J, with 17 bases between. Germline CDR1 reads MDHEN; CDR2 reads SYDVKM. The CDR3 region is CASTGFLLGGNTIYF. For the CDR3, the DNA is TGTGCCAGCACTGGGTTCCTACTCGGCGGAAACACCATATATTTT.

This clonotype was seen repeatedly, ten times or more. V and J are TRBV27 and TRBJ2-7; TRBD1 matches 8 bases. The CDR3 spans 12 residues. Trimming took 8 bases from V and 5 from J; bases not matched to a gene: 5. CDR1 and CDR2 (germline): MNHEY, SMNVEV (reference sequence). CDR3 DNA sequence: TGTGCCAGCTGGACAGGGCCCCACGAGCAGTACTTC. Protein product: CASWTGPHEQYF.

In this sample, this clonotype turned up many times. Here the CDR3 reads CASSLWGQAREQYF. In DNA form, the CDR3 reads TGTGCCAGCAGTTTATGGGGACAGGCGAGGGAGCAGTACTTC. This chain connects TRBV28 to TRBJ2-7; the match to TRBD1 covers 8 bases. Losses at the gene ends were 0 bases for V and 7 bases for J; bases not matched to a gene: 5. The CDR3 sequence is 14 residues long. From germline, CDR1 is MDHEN and CDR2 SYDVKM.